Sequencing of this T cell receptor beta chain was carried out in a study of T cells after yellow fever vaccination (dated by TCRdb to about 2019). Regarding the complete study: Libraries from fractions with low cell numbers were prepared with the SMART-Seq v4 Ultra Low Input RNA kit. Bulk TCR alpha and beta repertoires were sequenced longitudinally to track T-cell clones before and after primary and booster YFV17D yellow fever vaccination. Two healthy male donors, one aged 18 to 30 and one aged 30 to 39 years, were included in the cohort. Blood was collected at multiple timepoints before and after primary and secondary immunization, and bulk PBMC replicates and cell subsets were isolated. Paper-wide results and their limitations: Most clones expanded after primary vaccination (around 96% of CD4 and 88% of CD8) were re-detected after the booster, suggesting that broad memory maintenance occurred. The study included only two donors, which limits how far the findings can be generalized. FACS-sorted repertoires could contain abundant contaminating clonotypes from the bulk population, so computational filtering was required. A small fraction of clonotypes showed up in both the CD4 and CD8 compartments, probably as a result of convergent recombination. The secondary T-cell response was weaker than the primary response but faster, peaking on day 5 instead of day 15.

V gives up 1 base and J gives up 3 bases, and the segment between their germline ends measures 9 bases. Including cysteine and phenylalanine, the CDR3 has 15 amino acids. Only the CDR3 DNA stays, 45 bases, in frame from base 1. CDR1 KGHSH and CDR2 LQKENI are derived from the germline V gene. TCRdb records Illumina NovaSeq 6000 as the sequencer. TCR cDNA was made using 5'RACE template switching, a step that added a universal primer site and unique molecular identifiers. Priming for cDNA synthesis came from both the TCR alpha and TCR beta constant segments. Libraries were amplified in two PCR steps, with sample barcodes and sequencing adapters added in the second step. Sequencing of libraries was performed on Illumina HiSeq 2500 (2x100 bp) or NovaSeq (2x150 bp). In the authors' own workflow: MIGEC was used to demultiplex reads and collapse the reads into UMI consensus sequences, and MiXCR was used for V(D)J alignment. Vaccine-responding clonotypes were defined with edgeR using replicate PBMC samples, requiring FDR below 0.01 and a log2 fold change above 5 up to day 15. Each bulk clonotype received a CD4 or CD8 identity based on whether the sequenced CD4 or CD8 repertoire contained that clonotype at higher abundance. TCRdb passed the public sequencing reads through fastp at Q25 and MiXCR, retaining productive beta sequences. Each CDR3 protein appears once, grouped with its most common genes and DNA. The V and J calls were not made by the authors but by TCRdb's processing. For this sample there are 120,000 or so distinct CDR3 sequences; roughly 15% appear just once. The top ten clonotypes cover approximately 39% of the sample.

The treatment or condition label for this specimen denotes: live attenuated yellow fever vaccine strain. A standard Ficoll-Paque protocol was used to isolate PBMCs from peripheral blood. CD4 and CD8 T-cell fractions were isolated with Dynabeads CD4 and CD8 positive selection kits. TriZol was used to extract RNA from bulk PBMCs, from CD4 and CD8 fractions, and from dextramer-positive and dextramer-negative fractions. This clonotype was observed a handful of times. Its antigen remains unidentified. Per-base quality was not reported, and no clone a single base away is much larger than it. The chain is encoded by TRBV18 joined to TRBJ2-2; the best D guess is TRBD1, with 6 bases matching. The sequence derives from a man younger than 30 who received the YFV17D yellow fever vaccine. Source: CD8+ T cells sorted from PBMCs, taken 5 days after the yellow fever booster vaccination. The CDR3 in this case is CASSPRGTYTGELFF. The DNA sequence is as follows: TGTGCCAGCTCACCACGAGGGACATACACCGGGGAGCTGTTTTTT.